What follows are 18 T cell receptor beta chains derived from one specimen sequenced in a study of blood T cell repertoires in COVID-19. Some clones are missing from TCRdb's copy, which holds only in-frame ones; the method was immunoSEQ multiplex PCR. The repertoire holds almost 300,000 clones, over 85% seen once, with approximately 10% in the top ten. The sequenced sample was peripheral blood. The receptors come from a young woman with COVID-19, enrolled during active disease.

In its sample, this clone was seen a few times. The chain uses TRBV6-5 and TRBJ1-5; 7 bases are a match to TRBD1. Germline loops: CDR1 MNHEY, CDR2 SVGAGI. V gave up 7 bases and J gave up 4 bases; unmatched junction bases: 10. This CDR3 comprises 15 residues. The CDR3 nucleotides are TGTGCCAGCACCAGAGGGACAGTCGGAAATCAGCCCCAGCATTTT. It specifies CASTRGTVGNQPQHF.

This chain connects TRBV27 to TRBJ2-1; TRBD1 matches at 9 bases. The CDR3 is 15 amino acids. The ends lost 5 bases at V and 1 base at J; junction bases unmatched: 3. Germline CDR1 MNHEY, CDR2 SMNVEV (reference sequence). CDR3 nucleotide sequence: TGTGCCAGCAGTCAGGACAGGGGTTCCTACAATGAGCAGTTCTTC. Its translation is CASSQDRGSYNEQFF.

The chain joins TRBV27 to TRBJ2-7; a weak D match, TRBD1 (5 bases). CDR1 is MNHEY and CDR2 is SMNVEV in the germline V gene (reference sequence). CDR3 size: 12 residues. V gave up 1 base and J gave up 6 bases, with 7 bases separating them. The CDR3 sequence is CASSLWGGEQYF. In DNA, the CDR3 is TGTGCCAGCAGTTTATGGGGCGGCGAGCAGTACTTC.

The chain combines TRBV28 with TRBJ1-2; 8 bases agree with TRBD1. The germline V gene has CDR1 MDHEN and CDR2 SYDVKM. The CDR3 extends over 14 amino acids. Trimming removed 2 bases from V and 8 bases from J; junction bases left unmatched: 7. This chain's CDR3 is CASSLPGGLKGYTF. The CDR3, as DNA: TGTGCCAGCAGTTTACCAGGGGGCTTGAAGGGCTACACCTTC.

The chain couples TRBV7-9 to TRBJ1-3; weak D call: TRBD1 (5 bases). In germline, CDR1 is SEHNR, CDR2 FQNEAQ (reference sequence). V lost 8 bases to trimming and J lost 4 bases, with 18 bases between them. The CDR3 has 15 residues. The DNA of the CDR3 is TGTGCCAGCGGAAGCCCTCGGGGGACGGGAAACACCATATATTTT. Amino acid sequence: CASGSPRGTGNTIYF.

The CDR3 sequence is CASSLDYAGGLHEQFF. CDR3 DNA: TGTGCCAGCAGCTTAGATTACGCGGGGGGGCTGCATGAGCAGTTCTTC. The V and J genes are TRBV11-3 and TRBJ2-1, with 9 bases that match TRBD2. The V and J ends lost 0 bases and 8 bases, in that order; junction bases with no gene match: 8. The CDR3 is 16 amino acids. CDR1 and CDR2 from the germline V gene are SGHNT and YENEEA.

This clone has just one count. CDR3: CASSLPGREETQYF. The CDR3 DNA reads TGTGCCAGCAGCTTACCAGGGCGCGAGGAGACCCAGTACTTC. V usage is TRBV7-9 and J usage is TRBJ2-5, with D maybe TRBD1 (5 bases). The CDR3 contains 14 residues. Trimming cost V 2 bases and J 5 bases, with 12 bases left between them. The germline gives CDR1 SEHNR, CDR2 FQNEAQ (reference sequence).

The chain couples TRBV7-2 to TRBJ1-6; 7 bases line up with TRBD1. The germline CDR1 and CDR2 sequences are SGHTA and FQGNSA. The CDR3 has 16 amino acids. Unmatched junction bases numbered 4, after V lost 5 bases and J lost 0 bases. In nucleotides, the CDR3 is TGTGCCAGCAGCAAGACAGGGAGCTCCTATAATTCACCCCTCCACTTT. As protein: CASSKTGSSYNSPLHF.

This clone was seen a single time. The CDR3 nucleotides read TGTGCCAGCAGTCGTCCCCAGGCCCAAAATCAGTACTTC. Translating gives CASSRPQAQNQYF. This chain links TRBV28 with TRBJ2-4; no reliable D call. The CDR3 consists of 13 residues. V lost 5 bases and J lost 12, with 17 bases in between. In germline, CDR1 is MDHEN, CDR2 SYDVKM.

The chain couples TRBV2 to TRBJ2-3, with D possibly being TRBD1 (6 bases). The CDR3 loop spans 17 amino acids. In germline, CDR1 is SNHLY, CDR2 FYNNEI. V lost 4 bases to trimming and J lost 3 bases, with 20 bases between them. The CDR3 loop reads CASSGFGTLRGTDTQYF. As DNA, the CDR3 is TGTGCCAGCAGTGGATTCGGGACACTCCGAGGAACAGATACGCAGTATTTT.

The genes are TRBV6-4 and TRBJ1-1; 9 positions agree with TRBD1. The CDR3 has 18 amino acids. Germline trimming cut 6 bases from V and 7 bases from J; bases unmatched to any gene: 21. Germline V lookup: CDR1 MRHNA, CDR2 SNTAGT. CDR3: CASRGPPLTGGEWGEAFF. The CDR3 DNA reads TGTGCCAGCAGGGGTCCACCACTCACAGGGGGCGAGTGGGGTGAAGCTTTCTTT.

The rearrangement joins TRBV3-1 (or the pseudogene TRBV3-2) to TRBJ2-5; possible D gene TRBD1, 6 bases. Germline V gives CDR1 LGHDT, CDR2 YNNKEL (reference sequence). The CDR3 has 13 residues. V dropped 4 bases and J dropped 4 bases, with 10 bases sitting between them. The DNA for the CDR3 is TGTGCCAGCAGCCGTCGAGGGGGAGAGACCCAGTACTTC. Translating gives CASSRRGGETQYF.

The chain has TRBV2 and TRBJ1-2, with 7 bases that match TRBD1. The J segment lost 2 bases and the V segment lost 4 bases, leaving 7 bases of the junction unmatched. Germline-derived CDR1 and CDR2 are SNHLY and FYNNEI. The CDR3 totals 15 residues. The CDR3 sequence: CASSGGQTRNYGYTF. For the CDR3, the DNA is TGTGCCAGCAGTGGGGGACAGACAAGGAACTATGGCTACACCTTC.

The chain uses TRBV12-2 and TRBJ1-1; TRBD1 is taken as the D call from the table, unchecked against the DNA. TRBV12-2 is listed as a pseudogene. The CDR3 runs to 16 residues. The CDR3 DNA is TGTGCAAGTCGCTTAGGGACAGGGTGCATGAACACTGAAGCTTTCTTT. The encoded protein is CASRLGTGCMNTEAFF.

Here the CDR3 reads CASSESSGGRVTNYGYTF. CDR3 coding DNA: TGCGCCAGCAGTGAGTCTTCTGGAGGAAGGGTGACGAACTATGGCTACACCTTC. V gene TRBV10-1 combines with J gene TRBJ1-2, with no clear D. With 0 bases removed from V and 2 bases from J, the gap between germline ends came to 19 bases. From germline, CDR1 is WNHNN and CDR2 SYGVQD (reference sequence). This CDR3 has 18 residues.

The gene calls are TRBV5-5 and TRBJ2-7; unclear D gene. Trimming left V 0 bases short and J 3 bases short, with 13 bases between. The CDR3 runs to 15 residues. Germline CDR1 SGHKS, CDR2 YYEKEE (reference sequence). DNA for the CDR3: TGTGCCAGCAGCTTGGGCCCAGCGCTAAACTACGAGCAGTACTTC. Amino acids: CASSLGPALNYEQYF.

The chain uses TRBV19 and TRBJ2-1; 8 positions agree with TRBD2. The CDR3 sequence is 17 residues long. Per the germline V gene, CDR1 is LNHDA and CDR2 is SQIVND (reference sequence). Germline trimming cut 0 bases from V and 7 bases from J; bases unmatched to any gene: 11. CDR3 protein: CASSIEAGGGLRNEQFF. The CDR3 nucleotides read TGTGCCAGTAGTATAGAAGCCGGGGGGGGGCTGAGGAATGAGCAGTTCTTC.

The chain links TRBV6-1 to TRBJ1-5; TRBD1 matches at 12 bases. Germline V CDR1 and CDR2: MNHNS, SASEGT. The CDR3 extends over 17 amino acids. J gave up 6 bases and V 0 bases, and 6 bases lay outside the gene matches. The CDR3 DNA reads TGTGCCAGCAGTGAAGCTGCCGGGACAGGGGGCGGTCAGCCCCAGCATTTT. Protein product: CASSEAAGTGGGQPQHF.